This entry lists 26 T cell receptor beta chains sequenced from one sample in a study of cytomegalovirus exposure and HLA in healthy donors. A multiplex PCR was run with 60 Vbeta primers and 13 Jbeta primers. The table came from immunoSEQ multiplex PCR; TCRdb's copy has only in-frame clones and leaves some out. In the table there are more than 95,000 clones, 8% to 10% of which are singletons. Sequenced input: PBMCs. The receptors shown here come from a man under 40 in good health and CMV-seronegative.

This clone was counted only a few times. This chain links TRBV16 with TRBJ1-1; 9 bases fit TRBD1. CDR1 and CDR2 (germline): KGHSY, FQNENV. The V segment lost 2 bases and the J segment 4 bases; nucleotides outside the gene matches: 5. The CDR3 totals 15 residues. This CDR3 reads CASSQEGQGGTEAFF. CDR3 DNA: TGTGCCAGCAGCCAAGAGGGACAGGGTGGCACTGAAGCTTTCTTT. The whole variable domain, filled in from reference TRBV16 and TRBJ1-1, reads GEEVAQTPKHLVRGEGQKAKLYCAPIKGHSYVFWYQQVLKNEFKFLISFQNENVFDETGMPKERFSAKCLPNSPCSLEIQATKLEDSAVYFCASSQEGQGGTEAFFGQGTRLTVV.

This clone occurred a few times. This chain joins TRBV7-9 and TRBJ1-1, with D hard to call. Germline CDR1 is SEHNR and CDR2 is FQNEAQ (reference sequence). This CDR3 has 13 amino acids. Trimming took 2 bases from V and 6 from J, leaving 10 bases between them. The CDR3 loop is CASSLSERPEAFF. As DNA, the CDR3 is TGTGCCAGCAGCTTAAGTGAGAGGCCTGAAGCTTTCTTT.

This clone has only a few counts. This rearrangement joins TRBV7-2 to TRBJ2-4, with D maybe TRBD1 (6 bases). In germline, CDR1 is SGHTA, CDR2 FQGNSA. V shed 4 bases and J shed 3 bases, with 16 bases lying between them. The CDR3 has 16 residues. CDR3: CASSSLRGFGKNIQYF. CDR3 nucleotide sequence: TGTGCCAGCAGCTCTCTCAGGGGATTCGGCAAAAACATTCAGTACTTC.

This clone was counted between two and nine times. The chain recombines TRBV6-6 with TRBJ2-5; D is ambiguous. The CDR3 is 13 amino acids. Germline V CDR1 and CDR2: MNHNY, SVGAGI (reference sequence). V dropped 2 bases and J dropped 7 bases, with 11 bases sitting between them. CDR3 sequence reads: CASSYSTDGTQYF. The CDR3 bases are TGTGCCAGCAGTTACAGTACAGATGGGACCCAGTACTTC.

There are a few counts of this clone. This chain joins TRBV2 and TRBJ1-1; 7 bases align to TRBD1. Germline V gene lookup returns CDR1 SNHLY and CDR2 FYNNEI. The CDR3 sequence is 13 residues long. The V segment lost 6 bases and the J segment 2 bases; nucleotides outside the gene matches: 3. CDR3 in DNA: TGTGCCAGCAGAGACAGGGCCAACACTGAAGCTTTCTTT. Its protein product is CASRDRANTEAFF.

A few counts support this clone. V is TRBV30 and J is TRBJ2-5, with a weak D call TRBD1 (5 bases). The J call could be wrong; TRBJ2-7 is a better fit for the DNA end. Per germline, CDR1 GTSNPN and CDR2 SVGIG (reference sequence). This CDR3 has 13 amino acids. CDR3 sequence reads: CAWSGGGIHEQYF. For the CDR3, the DNA is TGTGCCTGGAGTGGGGGCGGTATCCACGAGCAGTACTTC.

There are a few counts of this clone. This chain connects TRBV7-6 to TRBJ2-2, with D unresolved. The germline V gene has CDR1 SGHVS and CDR2 FNYEAQ. The CDR3 sequence is 13 residues long. V lost 5 bases and J 5 bases, leaving 9 bases between the germline ends. The CDR3 reads CASSASVTGELFF. In nucleotides, the CDR3 is TGTGCCAGCAGCGCCTCGGTAACCGGGGAGCTGTTTTTT.

The chain is built from TRBV27 and TRBJ2-5; TRBD2 agrees at 7 bases. TRBJ2-7 explains the end of the DNA better; the J call may be wrong. The CDR3 contains 13 residues. Per the germline V gene, CDR1 is MNHEY and CDR2 is SMNVEV (reference sequence). CDR3 residues: CASLSSGSYEQYF. The CDR3, as DNA: TGTGCCAGCCTATCTAGCGGCTCCTACGAGCAGTACTTC.

V is TRBV29-1 and J is TRBJ2-5, with D perhaps TRBD1 (5 bases). The CDR3 sequence is 13 residues long. V lost 4 bases and J lost 5, with 14 bases in between. The germline CDR1 and CDR2 sequences are SQVTM and ANQGSEA. The CDR3: CSVAVGVAETQYF. The CDR3 DNA follows: TGCAGCGTTGCGGTAGGGGTTGCTGAGACCCAGTACTTC.

The chain joins TRBV19 to TRBJ1-2; D is unclear. The germline gives CDR1 LNHDA, CDR2 SQIVND (reference sequence). The CDR3 spans 13 residues. The V end lost 0 bases, the J end lost 7 bases, and 9 bases lay between the germline ends. CDR3 protein: CASSIDGRTGYTF. For the CDR3, the DNA is TGTGCCAGTAGTATAGATGGCAGAACTGGCTACACCTTC.

This clone was seen only a few times. The genes are TRBV6-5 and TRBJ1-6; possibly TRBD1 for D (6 bases). V was clipped by 6 bases and J by 9 bases, with 15 bases between them. This CDR3 contains 14 residues. The V gene's germline CDR1 is MNHEY and CDR2 SVGAGI. The CDR3 is CASSRTGLSSPLHF. DNA of the CDR3: TGTGCCAGCAGCCGTACAGGGTTAAGTTCACCCCTCCACTTT.

This clone has just a few counts. The chain combines TRBV19 with TRBJ1-5; D not certain. The CDR3 spans 14 residues. The germline V gene encodes CDR1 LNHDA and CDR2 SQIVND (reference sequence). Trimming shortened V by 6 bases and J by 4 bases, and 13 bases separated the two germline ends. CDR3 sequence (DNA): TGTGCCAGTAGGGGTAGCGCTGTAAATCAGCCCCAGCATTTT. This translates into CASRGSAVNQPQHF.

This clone turned up a few times. This chain joins TRBV5-4 and TRBJ2-1; no clear D. Trimming cost V 4 bases and J 0 bases, with 11 bases left between them. The germline V gene has CDR1 SGHNT and CDR2 YYREEE (reference sequence). The CDR3 spans 15 residues. The CDR3 loop is CASSEAMSSYNEQFF. CDR3 DNA sequence: TGTGCCAGCAGCGAGGCAATGAGCTCCTACAATGAGCAGTTCTTC.

This clone was counted only a few times. The chain uses TRBV6-4 and TRBJ2-3; the match to TRBD1 covers 8 bases. Germline V gene sequence: CDR1 MRHNA, CDR2 SNTAGT. The length of the CDR3 is 15 residues. V lost 5 bases, J lost 2 bases, and 6 bases stayed unmatched. CDR3 loop: CASSSTGGNTDTQYF. In nucleotides, the CDR3 is TGTGCCAGCAGTTCCACAGGGGGGAACACAGATACGCAGTATTTT.

The chain joins TRBV9 to TRBJ2-7, with a tentative D call TRBD2 (5 bases). The CDR3 is 15 residues long. V was pared by 0 bases and J by 2 bases, with 12 bases between. CDR1 and CDR2 from the germline V gene are SGDLS and YYNGEE. In DNA form, the CDR3 reads TGTGCCAGCAGCGTAGAGGGTGGGAGCCCCTACGAGCAGTACTTC. Protein sequence: CASSVEGGSPYEQYF. The variable domain in full, completed from reference TRBV9 and TRBJ2-7, reads DSGVTQTPKHLITATGQRVTLRCSPRSGDLSVYWYQQSLDQGLQFLIQYYNGEERAKGNILERFSAQQFPDLHSELNLSSLELGDSALYFCASSVEGGSPYEQYFGPGTRLTVT.

This clone appeared a few times. The J gene is TRBJ2-1, the V gene TRBV2; D is ambiguous. The CDR3 is 10 residues long. V lost 5 bases to trimming and J lost 7 bases, with 3 bases between them. Germline V CDR1 and CDR2: SNHLY, FYNNEI. CDR3 sequence reads: CASSINEQFF. DNA of the CDR3: TGTGCCAGCAGTATAAATGAGCAGTTCTTC.

This rearrangement joins TRBV28 to TRBJ2-7; 8 bases match TRBD1. This CDR3 is built from 13 residues. Germline V gives CDR1 MDHEN, CDR2 SYDVKM. J gave up 3 bases and V 5 bases, and 3 bases lay outside the gene matches. Written as DNA, the CDR3 is TGTGCCAGCAGTGACAGGGGCGTCTACGAGCAGTACTTC. Translating gives CASSDRGVYEQYF.

This chain links TRBV7-9 with TRBJ1-2; no clear D gene. Germline-derived CDR1 and CDR2 are SEHNR and FQNEAQ (reference sequence). This CDR3 comprises 12 residues. V was cut by 8 bases and J by 2 bases, with 9 bases left in between. CDR3 region: CASPPANYGYTF. Written as DNA, the CDR3 is TGTGCCAGCCCTCCCGCGAACTATGGCTACACCTTC.

In this sample, this clone turned up a few times. This chain connects TRBV7-6 to TRBJ2-1; 8 bases are a match to TRBD2. Germline V gives CDR1 SGHVS, CDR2 FNYEAQ. This CDR3 region has 16 residues. The ends lost 4 bases at V and 2 bases at J; junction bases unmatched: 7. The CDR3 protein is CASSSGGAGPYNEQFF. CDR3 nucleotide sequence: TGTGCCAGCAGCTCCGGGGGGGCAGGACCCTACAATGAGCAGTTCTTC. The whole variable domain, remainder taken from reference TRBV7-6 and TRBJ2-1, is GAGVSQSPRYKVTKRGQDVALRCDPISGHVSLYWYRQALGQGPEFLTYFNYEAQQDKSGLPNDRFSAERPEGSISTLTIQRTEQRDSAMYRCASSSGGAGPYNEQFFGPGTRLTVL.

This clone was seen only a few times. CDR3 nucleotide sequence: TGTGCCAGCAGTCGCCGACTAGCGGGGACGTCAGTGCAGTACTTC. Protein product: CASSRRLAGTSVQYF. The rearrangement links TRBV2 to TRBJ2-7, with 11 bases identical to TRBD2. Germline V gives CDR1 SNHLY, CDR2 FYNNEI. The V segment lost 5 bases and the J segment 9 bases; nucleotides outside the gene matches: 12. The CDR3 consists of 15 residues.

This clone showed up just a few times. The chain carries TRBV6-1 and TRBJ2-5; no clear D gene. The V end lost 1 base, the J end lost 1 base, and 13 bases lay between the germline ends. This CDR3 comprises 16 residues. CDR1 is MNHNS, CDR2 SASEGT, per germline. CDR3 nucleotides: TGTGCCAGCAGTGAAGAGAGTTGGCTAGTCCAAGAGACCCAGTACTTC. Amino acids: CASSEESWLVQETQYF.

This sequence joins TRBV6-5 and TRBJ2-3; 10 nucleotides match TRBD2. This CDR3 comprises 15 residues. The germline gives CDR1 MNHEY, CDR2 SVGAGI. V was clipped by 5 bases and J by 2 bases; unmatched bases: 4. The CDR3 here is CASSIAGGYTDTQYF. The CDR3 DNA sequence: TGTGCCAGCAGTATAGCGGGAGGATACACAGATACGCAGTATTTT.

The chain links TRBV28 to TRBJ2-7, with 8 bases lining up with TRBD1. The CDR3 runs to 15 residues. The V segment lost 5 bases and the J segment 2 bases; nucleotides outside the gene matches: 8. In germline, CDR1 is MDHEN, CDR2 SYDVKM. The CDR3 DNA reads as TGTGCCAGCAGTCCTCCCGGACAGGGCGCCTACGAGCAGTACTTC. It yields the protein CASSPPGQGAYEQYF.

J is TRBJ2-7 and V is TRBV6-5; no reliable D call. Trimming removed 4 bases at V and 1 base at J, with 11 bases between. The CDR3 runs 14 residues. Per germline, CDR1 MNHEY and CDR2 SVGAGI. The CDR3 loop reads CASSLSQASYEQYF. In DNA form, the CDR3 reads TGTGCCAGCAGTTTGAGCCAGGCGTCCTACGAGCAGTACTTC.

This chain joins TRBV27 and TRBJ1-1, with D unclear. Germline V gene data show CDR1 as MNHEY and CDR2 as SMNVEV (reference sequence). Trimming left V 6 bases short and J 5 bases short, with 4 bases between. This CDR3 spans 10 amino acids. The CDR3, as DNA: TGTGCCAGCAGCATTACTGAAGCTTTCTTT. Its translation is CASSITEAFF.

A few counts support this clone. The chain combines TRBV9 with TRBJ2-3; 12 bases match TRBD2. Germline V gene lookup returns CDR1 SGDLS and CDR2 YYNGEE. This CDR3 has 16 residues. V lost 4 bases to trimming and J lost 2 bases; unmatched junction nucleotides: 5. CDR3 protein: CASSPRTSGDTDTQYF. In DNA form, the CDR3 reads TGTGCCAGCAGCCCCAGGACTAGCGGGGACACAGATACGCAGTATTTT.